The following is a T cell receptor beta chain sequence with its context. Antigen unknown. The data belong to a study of CD8+ T cells in alopecia areata. Study-level background: Scoring of treated patients' severity used the percentage of affected scalp area. Study-wide findings and caveats: Only one nonresponder was present, which leaves the link between baseline CD8+ expansion and response uncertain.

Trimming cost V 5 bases and J 2 bases; bases outside gene matches: 2. This CDR3 has 14 residues. Germline values: CDR1 MNHNS, CDR2 SASEGT. Treatment described: oral pan-JAK inhibitor, 5-10 mg twice daily. Extracted RNA was reverse transcribed into cDNA, the sequencing template. Sequencing used immunoSEQ multiplex PCR; TCRdb keeps in-frame clones, though not all of them. The sample carries 200,000 to 250,000 clones, around 66% recorded once. The rearrangement links TRBV6-1 to TRBJ1-4; 7 bases are shared with TRBD1. This receptor was obtained from a human donor with alopecia areata. The sequences come from CD4+ T cells sorted from blood, collected at week 4, from a patient treated with tofacitinib. This chain's CDR3 is CASSQQGTNEKLFF. CDR3 in DNA: TGTGCCAGCAGTCAACAGGGGACTAATGAAAAACTGTTTTTT.